This TCR beta chain was profiled in a study of blood T cell repertoires in COVID-19. Turning to the study itself: Donors in the United States, Italy and Spain gave samples during acute or convalescent COVID-19. Sample material is recorded as cDNA or gDNA derived from T cells, B-cell-depleted T cells, or PBMCs.

CDR1 is MNHNS, CDR2 SASEGT, per germline. Deletions cut 6 bases from V and 1 base from J, with 9 bases between. CDR3 size: 13 residues. This study enrolled people aged roughly 18 to 90 from about 24 US geographic areas. Some clones are missing from TCRdb's copy, which holds only in-frame ones; the method was immunoSEQ multiplex PCR. The sample has approximately 270,000 clones, around 90% seen once; the top ten hold about 3%. The receptor's source is a middle-aged man who had been exposed to COVID-19. Sequencing was performed on PBMCs or T cells enriched from blood (not recorded which). The chain combines TRBV6-1 with TRBJ1-1; D unclear. The CDR3 DNA reads TGTGCCAGCAGCCACGAGCAGAACACTGAAGCTTTCTTT. The encoded protein is CASSHEQNTEAFF.